This T cell receptor beta chain was recovered during a study of beta chain features in type 1 diabetes. It was via CD45RO/CCR7/CD25/CD127/CD95/CD27 that CD4+ naive, central memory, regulatory and stem cell-like memory cells were sorted. Every bit of the isolated RNA underwent reverse transcription, so sequencing read expressed TCRB transcripts. Method: immunoSEQ multiplex PCR; TCRdb's copy keeps in-frame clones and lacks some. Of over 300,000 clones in the sample, less than 10% were seen once. The sample holds many counts of this clone. The CDR3 spans 14 residues. Germline CDR1 is MNHNY and CDR2 is SVGAGI (reference sequence). The trim removed 7 bases at V and 2 bases at J, leaving 6 bases unmatched.

Sequencing was carried out using central memory CD4+ T cells from blood. The TCR originated in a woman between 18 and 30 years old in good health. This chain links TRBV6-6 with TRBJ1-1; the match to TRBD1 covers 8 bases. This chain's CDR3 is CASKRQGINTEAFF. The CDR3 nucleotides are TGTGCCAGCAAGAGACAGGGGATAAACACTGAAGCTTTCTTT.